These 4 T cell receptor beta chains share one sample of origin, sequenced in a study of shared clonotypes between healthy human individuals. The assay was immunoSEQ multiplex PCR, and TCRdb's table has in-frame clones only and misses some. Among around 1,100,000 clones listed, approximately 80% were seen once. The specimen sequenced was memory CD4+ T cells from PBMCs. As for subset: CD45RA-negative fraction. The receptors shown here come from a man aged 18-30 years in good health. Some clones in this sample may be carry-over from other donors' samples.

The chain has TRBV5-1 and TRBJ2-1; TRBD2 agrees at 8 bases. The CDR3 runs 14 residues. V was pared by 3 bases and J by 8 bases, with 7 bases of the junction left unmatched. The germline gives CDR1 SGHRS, CDR2 YFSETQ. CDR3 sequence reads: CASSSGREADEQFF. CDR3 nucleotide sequence: TGCGCCAGCAGCTCCGGGAGGGAGGCGGATGAGCAGTTCTTC.

V usage is TRBV2 and J usage is TRBJ1-1; D remains ambiguous. This CDR3 region has 14 residues. Germline CDR1 reads SNHLY; CDR2 reads FYNNEI. V was cut by 8 bases and J by 3 bases, with 16 bases left in between. The CDR3 loop is CASRRLSQDTEAFF. In DNA form, the CDR3 reads TGTGCCAGCCGGAGACTCAGTCAGGACACTGAAGCTTTCTTT. The whole variable domain, filled in from reference TRBV2 and TRBJ1-1, reads EPEVTQTPSHQVTQMGQEVILRCVPISNHLYFYWYRQILGQKVEFLVSFYNNEISEKSEIFDDQFSVERPDGSNFTLKIRSTKLEDSAMYFCASRRLSQDTEAFFGQGTRLTVV.

The chain combines TRBV7-9 with TRBJ1-2; D unclear. The germline V and J ends were trimmed by 5 bases and 2 bases, with 15 bases remaining between them. The CDR3 is 15 amino acids. CDR1 is SEHNR and CDR2 is FQNEAQ in the germline V gene (reference sequence). CDR3 amino acids: CASSRAAGWNYGYTF. CDR3 nucleotides: TGTGCCAGCAGCCGGGCGGCAGGTTGGAACTATGGCTACACCTTC.

The chain couples TRBV4-2 to TRBJ2-2; D is undetermined. The V end lost 4 bases, the J end lost 1 base, and 7 bases lay between the germline ends. The germline CDR1 and CDR2 sequences are LGHNA and YNFKEQ. There are 14 residues in the CDR3. This chain's CDR3 is CASSPPGNTGELFF. For the CDR3, the DNA is TGTGCCAGCAGCCCCCCGGGGAACACCGGGGAGCTGTTTTTT.